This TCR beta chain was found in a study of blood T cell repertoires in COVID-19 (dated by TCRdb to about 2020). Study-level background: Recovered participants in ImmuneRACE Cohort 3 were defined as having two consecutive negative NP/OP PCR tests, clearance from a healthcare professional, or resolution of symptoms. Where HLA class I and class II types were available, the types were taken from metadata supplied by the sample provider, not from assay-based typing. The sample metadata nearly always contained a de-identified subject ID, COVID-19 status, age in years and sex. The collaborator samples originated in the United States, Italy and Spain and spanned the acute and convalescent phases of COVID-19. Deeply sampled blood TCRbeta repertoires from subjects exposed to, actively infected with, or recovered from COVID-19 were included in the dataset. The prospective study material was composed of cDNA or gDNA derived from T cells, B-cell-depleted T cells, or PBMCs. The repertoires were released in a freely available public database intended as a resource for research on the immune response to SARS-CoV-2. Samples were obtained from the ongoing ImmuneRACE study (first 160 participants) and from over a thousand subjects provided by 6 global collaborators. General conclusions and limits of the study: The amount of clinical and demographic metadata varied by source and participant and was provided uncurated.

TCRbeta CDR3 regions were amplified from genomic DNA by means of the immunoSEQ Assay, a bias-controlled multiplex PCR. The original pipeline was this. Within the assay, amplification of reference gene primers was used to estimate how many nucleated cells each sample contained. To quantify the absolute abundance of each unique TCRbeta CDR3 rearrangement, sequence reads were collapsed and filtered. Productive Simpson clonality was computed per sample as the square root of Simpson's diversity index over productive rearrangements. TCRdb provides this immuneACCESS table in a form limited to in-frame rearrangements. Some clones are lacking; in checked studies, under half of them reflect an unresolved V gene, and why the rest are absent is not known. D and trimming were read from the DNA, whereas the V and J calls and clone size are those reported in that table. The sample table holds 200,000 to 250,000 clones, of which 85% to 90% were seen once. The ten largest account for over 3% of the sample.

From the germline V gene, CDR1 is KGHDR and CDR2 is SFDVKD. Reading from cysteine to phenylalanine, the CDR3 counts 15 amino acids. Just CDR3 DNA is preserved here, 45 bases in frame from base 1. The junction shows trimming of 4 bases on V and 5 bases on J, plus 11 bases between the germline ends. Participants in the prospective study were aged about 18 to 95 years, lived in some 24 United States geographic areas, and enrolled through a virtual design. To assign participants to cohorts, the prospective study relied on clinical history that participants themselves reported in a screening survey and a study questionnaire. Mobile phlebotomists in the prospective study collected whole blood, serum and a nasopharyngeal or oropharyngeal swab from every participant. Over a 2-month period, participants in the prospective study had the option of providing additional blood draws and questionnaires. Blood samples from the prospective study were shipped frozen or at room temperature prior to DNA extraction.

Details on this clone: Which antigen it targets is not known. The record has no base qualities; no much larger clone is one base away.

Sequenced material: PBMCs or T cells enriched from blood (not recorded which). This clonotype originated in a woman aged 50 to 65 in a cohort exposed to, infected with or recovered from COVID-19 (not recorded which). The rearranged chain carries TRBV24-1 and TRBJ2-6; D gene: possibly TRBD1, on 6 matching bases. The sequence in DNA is TGTGCCACCAGTGAGGTGGGGGCAAGGGCCAACGTCCTGACTTTC. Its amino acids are CATSEVGARANVLTF.